This section outlines one T cell receptor (beta chain) sequence together with its context. Assay used: immunoSEQ multiplex PCR; TCRdb lists only in-frame clones, some missing. This sample yields approximately 120,000 clones, of which over 80% are seen a single time; about 1.1% belongs to the top ten. The data were obtained in a study of blood T cell repertoires in COVID-19. The CDR3 spans 18 residues. Trimming cost V 0 bases and J 3 bases; bases outside gene matches: 9. Germline loops: CDR1 LGHNA, CDR2 YNFKEQ. The sequenced material came from peripheral blood. The source is a human donor in a cohort sampled during active COVID-19. This sequence joins TRBV4-2 and TRBJ2-1, with TRBD2 matching over 9 bases. As DNA, the CDR3 is TGTGCCAGCAGCCAAGAAGTTGGAGCGGGAGGATACTACAATGAGCAGTTCTTC. Translating gives CASSQEVGAGGYYNEQFF.